These T cell receptor beta chains were read from a single sample in a study of cytomegalovirus exposure and HLA in healthy donors. Method: immunoSEQ multiplex PCR; TCRdb's copy keeps in-frame clones and lacks some. This table lists 100,000 to 150,000 clones. The sequencing sample was made of PBMCs. These receptor sequences come from a man aged 18-30 years in good health and CMV-seronegative. CDR3s include the opening cysteine and the closing phenylalanine or tryptophan. D genes are given only for firm matches.

d_gene: TRBD1
j_gene: TRBJ2-5
v_gene: TRBV10-2
CDR3nt: TGCGCCAGCAGTCGTCCCGGGACAGGGCTAGAGACCCAGTACTTC
CDR3aa: CASSRPGTGLETQYF

d_gene: .
j_gene: TRBJ2-2
v_gene: TRBV7-9
CDR3nt: TGTGCCAGCAGCCAAAAAAACACCGGGGAGCTGTTTTTT
CDR3aa: CASSQKNTGELFF

d_gene: .
j_gene: TRBJ2-4
v_gene: TRBV19
CDR3nt: TGTGCCAGTAGTATAGAGACAGTAAACATTCAGTACTTC
CDR3aa: CASSIETVNIQYF

d_gene: .
j_gene: TRBJ1-4
v_gene: TRBV5-5
CDR3nt: TGTGCCAGCAGCCCTGACAGGAACAATGAAAAACTGTTTTTT
CDR3aa: CASSPDRNNEKLFF

d_gene: .
j_gene: TRBJ1-2
v_gene: TRBV2
CDR3nt: TGTGCCAGCCACCGGGAAGCAGGGGACTATGGCTACACCTTC
CDR3aa: CASHREAGDYGYTF

d_gene: .
j_gene: TRBJ1-2
v_gene: TRBV12-5
CDR3nt: TGTGCTAGTGGTTTGACCCGGGGGGGCGCTGTCGCTAACTATGGCTACACCTTC
CDR3aa: CASGLTRGGAVANYGYTF

d_gene: TRBD2
j_gene: TRBJ2-1
v_gene: TRBV29-1
CDR3nt: TGCAGCGGAGAGACTAGCGGGGCCGATGAGCAGTTCTTC
CDR3aa: CSGETSGADEQFF

d_gene: .
j_gene: TRBJ1-6
v_gene: TRBV7-9
CDR3nt: TGTGCCAGCAGCCAGGGTCTTAGCTCCTATAATTCACCCCTCCACTTT
CDR3aa: CASSQGLSSYNSPLHF

d_gene: TRBD2
j_gene: TRBJ2-3
v_gene: TRBV2
CDR3nt: TGTGCCAGCAGAACCGGGACTAGCGGCCTGGACCTCGGGTATTTT
CDR3aa: CASRTGTSGLDLGYF

d_gene: TRBD1
j_gene: TRBJ1-2
v_gene: TRBV28
CDR3nt: TGTGCCAGCAGTTGGGACAGCCAATATGGCTACACCTTC
CDR3aa: CASSWDSQYGYTF

d_gene: .
j_gene: TRBJ1-5
v_gene: TRBV5-4
CDR3nt: TGTGCCAGCACCTTACAGGGAAGGGGCAATCAGCCCCAGCATTTT
CDR3aa: CASTLQGRGNQPQHF

d_gene: TRBD2
j_gene: TRBJ2-3
v_gene: TRBV28
CDR3nt: TGTGCCAGCACCAACCCGGGGCCTAGCGGGCTCACAGATACGCAGTATTTT
CDR3aa: CASTNPGPSGLTDTQYF

d_gene: .
j_gene: TRBJ2-7
v_gene: TRBV6-5
CDR3nt: TGTGCCAGCAGTTACCGGACAGAGCTAAAAACCTACGAGCAGTACTTC
CDR3aa: CASSYRTELKTYEQYF

d_gene: TRBD1
j_gene: TRBJ2-1
v_gene: TRBV27
CDR3nt: TGTGCCAGCAGCGAAGGGGCAGGGGGCTACAATGAGCAGTTCTTC
CDR3aa: CASSEGAGGYNEQFF

d_gene: TRBD1
j_gene: TRBJ1-1
v_gene: TRBV10-3
CDR3nt: TGTGCCATCAGCGGACAGGACACTGAAGCTTTCTTT
CDR3aa: CAISGQDTEAFF

d_gene: .
j_gene: TRBJ1-3
v_gene: TRBV28
CDR3nt: TGTGCCAGCAGTTTCGGGGGGCGAGAAAACACCATATATTTT
CDR3aa: CASSFGGRENTIYF

d_gene: .
j_gene: TRBJ2-2
v_gene: TRBV12-1
CDR3nt: TGTGCCAGCAGCTCACCCTCCGGGACTAGGACGAACACCGGGGAGCTGTTTTTT
CDR3aa: CASSSPSGTRTNTGELFF

d_gene: .
j_gene: TRBJ1-3
v_gene: TRBV2
CDR3nt: TGTGCCAGCAGTTCGTTCTCTGGAAACACCATATATTTT
CDR3aa: CASSSFSGNTIYF

d_gene: TRBD1
j_gene: TRBJ2-7
v_gene: TRBV9
CDR3nt: TGTGCCAGCAGCGGCCGGACAGGGGAGGAATACTTC
CDR3aa: CASSGRTGEEYF

d_gene: TRBD1
j_gene: TRBJ2-7
v_gene: TRBV25-1
CDR3nt: TGTGCCAGCAAAGGCTCTAATAGGGACAGGCTCTACGAGCAGTACTTC
CDR3aa: CASKGSNRDRLYEQYF

d_gene: .
j_gene: TRBJ2-3
v_gene: TRBV7-9
CDR3nt: TGTGCCAGCAGGCAAACAGGTCTAGATACGCAGTATTTT
CDR3aa: CASRQTGLDTQYF

d_gene: TRBD1
j_gene: TRBJ1-5
v_gene: TRBV2
CDR3nt: TGTGCCAGCACTGGGACAGGGGGTGGGAGGAATCAGCCCCAGCATTTT
CDR3aa: CASTGTGGGRNQPQHF

d_gene: .
j_gene: TRBJ2-3
v_gene: TRBV28
CDR3nt: TGTGCCAGCAGATCACTCAATACGGGAGCCCGCACAGATACGCAGTATTTT
CDR3aa: CASRSLNTGARTDTQYF

d_gene: TRBD1
j_gene: TRBJ2-7
v_gene: TRBV6-1
CDR3nt: TGTGCCAGCAGTGGGACAGGGAACTACGAGCAGTACTTC
CDR3aa: CASSGTGNYEQYF

d_gene: TRBD2
j_gene: TRBJ2-3
v_gene: TRBV13
CDR3nt: TGTGCCAGCAGCTCCGGGACTAGCGGGATGTCAGATACGCAGTATTTT
CDR3aa: CASSSGTSGMSDTQYF

d_gene: TRBD1
j_gene: TRBJ1-2
v_gene: TRBV29-1
CDR3nt: TGCAGCGATTCCGGGACAGGGGGTGATCGCTACACCTTC
CDR3aa: CSDSGTGGDRYTF

d_gene: .
j_gene: TRBJ2-5
v_gene: TRBV11-1
CDR3nt: TGTGCCAGCAGCTTATTTGGCCAGCAAGAGACCCAGTACTTC
CDR3aa: CASSLFGQQETQYF

d_gene: TRBD1
j_gene: TRBJ1-1
v_gene: TRBV15
CDR3nt: TGTGCCACCAGCAGAGTCTTCGGACAGGGGGCCAGGAACACTGAAGCTTTCTTT
CDR3aa: CATSRVFGQGARNTEAFF

d_gene: .
j_gene: TRBJ1-3
v_gene: TRBV6-5
CDR3nt: TGTGCCAGCAGTTACTTCCGGGGAATCGGTGGAAACACCATATATTTT
CDR3aa: CASSYFRGIGGNTIYF

d_gene: TRBD1
j_gene: TRBJ1-2
v_gene: TRBV18
CDR3nt: TGTGCCAGCTCACCGGCACGTGGGACAGATCCTCTACACTTC
CDR3aa: CASSPARGTDPLHF

d_gene: .
j_gene: TRBJ2-6
v_gene: TRBV11-2
CDR3nt: TGTGCCAGCAGCTTAAGGAGGGGACAGAGAGCCAACGTCCTGACTTTC
CDR3aa: CASSLRRGQRANVLTF

d_gene: TRBD1
j_gene: TRBJ2-7
v_gene: TRBV7-9
CDR3nt: TGTGCCAGCAGCTTAGGGGACAGGGGGTACGAGCAGTACTTC
CDR3aa: CASSLGDRGYEQYF

d_gene: .
j_gene: TRBJ2-3
v_gene: TRBV7-9
CDR3nt: TGTGCCAGCAGCCCCAGGACAGTTACTAGCACAGATACGCAGTATTTT
CDR3aa: CASSPRTVTSTDTQYF

d_gene: .
j_gene: TRBJ1-1
v_gene: TRBV6-6
CDR3nt: TGTGCCAGCAGCCTAACTAGGGGGGGCGAAGCTTTCTTT
CDR3aa: CASSLTRGGEAFF

d_gene: TRBD2
j_gene: TRBJ2-3
v_gene: TRBV9
CDR3nt: TGTGCCAGCAGCGTAGGTAGGAAGGCGGGGGGCACAGATACGCAGTATTTT
CDR3aa: CASSVGRKAGGTDTQYF

d_gene: .
j_gene: TRBJ2-6
v_gene: TRBV7-3
CDR3nt: TGTGCCAGCAGCCCCCAGACAGGCTACTCTGGGGCCAACGTCCTGACTTTC
CDR3aa: CASSPQTGYSGANVLTF

d_gene: TRBD2
j_gene: TRBJ2-1
v_gene: TRBV6-6
CDR3nt: TGTGCCAGCTGCGTTTTTGGGACTAGCGGCAATGAGCAGTTCTTC
CDR3aa: CASCVFGTSGNEQFF

d_gene: .
j_gene: TRBJ1-2
v_gene: TRBV29-1
CDR3nt: TGCAGCGTGGAAGCAGGGGAAGGGTATGGCTACACCTTC
CDR3aa: CSVEAGEGYGYTF

d_gene: TRBD2
j_gene: TRBJ2-5
v_gene: TRBV6-5
CDR3nt: TGTGCCAGCAGTTACCTTAGCGGGAGAAACCAAGAGACCCAGTACTTC
CDR3aa: CASSYLSGRNQETQYF

d_gene: TRBD1
j_gene: TRBJ2-3
v_gene: TRBV4-1
CDR3nt: TGCGCCAGCAGCCAAGATATTGGGACCGGGACAGGGGACACAGATACGCAGTATTTT
CDR3aa: CASSQDIGTGTGDTDTQYF

d_gene: TRBD1
j_gene: TRBJ1-1
v_gene: TRBV29-1
CDR3nt: TGCAGCGTGGCGACAGGGCTCGACACTGAAGCTTTCTTT
CDR3aa: CSVATGLDTEAFF

d_gene: .
j_gene: TRBJ2-3
v_gene: TRBV5-6
CDR3nt: TGTGCCAGCAGCCCCGGGGGGCCAGATACGCAGTATTTT
CDR3aa: CASSPGGPDTQYF

d_gene: .
j_gene: TRBJ1-3
v_gene: TRBV30
CDR3nt: TGTGCCTGGTTGGGGCAGGCAGGGCCCAGAAACACCATATATTTT
CDR3aa: CAWLGQAGPRNTIYF

d_gene: .
j_gene: TRBJ2-2
v_gene: TRBV28
CDR3nt: TGTGCCAGCAGTTCGGCGAACACCGGGGAGCTGTTTTTT
CDR3aa: CASSSANTGELFF

d_gene: .
j_gene: TRBJ2-6
v_gene: TRBV11-3
CDR3nt: TGTGCCAGCAGCCCTACTCGACTATCCCGCGGCGTCCTGACTTTC
CDR3aa: CASSPTRLSRGVLTF

d_gene: .
j_gene: TRBJ2-1
v_gene: TRBV11-3
CDR3nt: TGTGCCAGCAGCTTAGATCAAGGGTTAGCGAAAAGGGAGCAGTTCTTC
CDR3aa: CASSLDQGLAKREQFF

d_gene: .
j_gene: TRBJ2-1
v_gene: TRBV18
CDR3nt: TGTGCCAGCTCACCACCTCAGCGATTGGCCTACAATGAGCAGTTCTTC
CDR3aa: CASSPPQRLAYNEQFF

d_gene: TRBD2
j_gene: TRBJ2-2
v_gene: TRBV6-4
CDR3nt: TGTGCCAGCAGCCGCTCTAGCGGAAACACCGGGGAGCTGTTTTTT
CDR3aa: CASSRSSGNTGELFF

d_gene: TRBD1
j_gene: TRBJ1-1
v_gene: TRBV6-5
CDR3nt: TGTGCCAGCAGCAAACCCACAGGGGGGTACACTGAAGCTTTCTTT
CDR3aa: CASSKPTGGYTEAFF

d_gene: .
j_gene: TRBJ1-1
v_gene: TRBV20-1
CDR3nt: TGCAGTGCTTGGGGGGGGCCTGAAGCTTTCTTT
CDR3aa: CSAWGGPEAFF

d_gene: .
j_gene: TRBJ2-7
v_gene: TRBV27
CDR3nt: TGTGCCAGCAGGCTTGCGGGACAGCCCTACGAGCAGTACTTC
CDR3aa: CASRLAGQPYEQYF

d_gene: TRBD1
j_gene: TRBJ2-2
v_gene: TRBV4-1
CDR3nt: TGCGCCAGCAGCGTTTTCGACAGGGCGACCGGGGAGCTGTTTTTT
CDR3aa: CASSVFDRATGELFF

d_gene: .
j_gene: TRBJ1-1
v_gene: TRBV5-5
CDR3nt: TGTGCCAGCACCCTGGGGGGGGTCCCTGAAGCTTTCTTT
CDR3aa: CASTLGGVPEAFF

d_gene: TRBD1
j_gene: TRBJ1-1
v_gene: TRBV4-3
CDR3nt: TGCGCCAGCAGCCAAGGTCTGACAGGGGGCATTGGCACTGAAGCTTTCTTT
CDR3aa: CASSQGLTGGIGTEAFF

d_gene: TRBD1
j_gene: TRBJ1-2
v_gene: TRBV28
CDR3nt: TGTGCCAGCAGTTCGACCCCCCGGACAGGAGCTAACTATGGCTACACCTTC
CDR3aa: CASSSTPRTGANYGYTF

d_gene: .
j_gene: TRBJ1-3
v_gene: TRBV5-6
CDR3nt: TGTGCCAGCAGCCATTGGCGGCCCTCTGGAAACACCATATATTTT
CDR3aa: CASSHWRPSGNTIYF